Each of the 9 T cell receptor beta chains below was sequenced from the same sample in a study of T cells in Graves' hyperthyroidism and ophthalmopathy. TCR beta CDR3 sequences were amplified from RNA transcripts. The TCR CDR3 was amplified in a first-round RT-PCR using the HTBI primer set. TCRdb analysed the multiplex PCR reads with MiXCR anew, one entry per CDR3 protein. Seen here are some 360,000 distinct CDR3 sequences, more than 11% observed once, and the top ten hold approximately 10%. The material sequenced was blood. These receptors all stem from a woman aged 55-70 years with Graves' hyperthyroidism.

As regards this clonotype: A single base separates this from a much larger clone, so it may be a read error. V and J are TRBV2 and TRBJ2-7; the match to TRBD1 covers 8 bases. After removal of 8 bases from V and 7 bases from J, the junction contained 10 bases not matched to a gene. The CDR3 extends over 13 amino acids. Germline CDR1 is SNHLY and CDR2 is FYNNEI. DNA of the CDR3: TGTGCCAGCGGGCCCCAGGGGGCGAGGGAGCAGTACTTC. Translation gives CASGPQGAREQYF.

The rearrangement uses TRBV7-9 and TRBJ1-3; D gene ambiguous. The germline gives CDR1 SEHNR, CDR2 FQNEAQ (reference sequence). The V and J ends lost 1 base and 0 bases respectively, with 4 bases between them. The CDR3 spans 14 residues. This chain's CDR3 is CASSLEISGNTIYF. The CDR3 coding sequence is TGTGCCAGCAGCTTAGAAATCTCTGGAAACACCATATATTTT. Drawing the rest from reference TRBV7-9 and TRBJ1-3, the complete variable domain is DTGVSQNPRHKITKRGQNVTFRCDPISEHNRLYWYRQTLGQGPEFLTYFQNEAQLEKSRLLSDRFSAERPKGSFSTLEIQRTEQGDSAMYLCASSLEISGNTIYFGEGSWLTVV.

Many counts were recorded for this clonotype. The chain joins TRBV4-2 to TRBJ2-3; the match to TRBD2 covers 12 bases. The trim removed 4 bases at V and 4 bases at J, leaving 9 bases unmatched. Germline V lookup: CDR1 LGHNA, CDR2 YNFKEQ. The CDR3 loop spans 17 amino acids. This CDR3 is CASSPGASGRGADTQYF. The CDR3 region has the DNA TGTGCCAGCAGCCCTGGGGCTAGCGGGAGGGGGGCAGATACGCAGTATTTT.

Worth noting for this clonotype: A much bigger clone sits one base away, suggesting this may be a read error. J is TRBJ1-5 and V is TRBV28, with D uncertain. Germline V CDR1 and CDR2: MDHEN, SYDVKM. Trimming removed 5 bases from V and 3 bases from J, with 2 bases in between. The CDR3 covers 11 residues. The CDR3 bases are TGTGCCAGCAGTACCAATCAGCCCCAGCATTTT. Amino acid sequence: CASSTNQPQHF.

Turning to this clonotype: With a much larger clone just one base away, this may be a read error. V and J are TRBV27 and TRBJ2-7; D uncertain. Trimming shortened V by 5 bases and J by 2 bases, and 16 bases separated the two germline ends. This CDR3 contains 15 residues. The germline gives CDR1 MNHEY, CDR2 SMNVEV (reference sequence). The CDR3 loop reads CASSLRANRPYEQYF. As DNA, the CDR3 is TGTGCCAGCAGTCTTCGAGCCAACAGACCCTACGAGCAGTACTTC.

The chain's CDR3 is CASSEAQSAYGYTF. The CDR3, as DNA: TGTGCCAGCAGTGAAGCGCAAAGTGCATATGGCTACACCTTC. The rearrangement joins TRBV7-9 to TRBJ1-2; D ambiguous. This CDR3 comprises 14 residues. Germline assignment: CDR1 SEHNR and CDR2 FQNEAQ (reference sequence). The V gene lost 6 bases and the J gene lost 5 bases, with 16 bases spanning the gap.

The chain carries TRBV28 and TRBJ2-1; 10 bases match TRBD2. The V gene's germline CDR1 is MDHEN and CDR2 SYDVKM. This CDR3 spans 13 amino acids. With 8 bases clipped from V and 7 bases from J, the junction kept 5 bases outside the gene matches. CDR3 in DNA: TGTGCCAGCCGGGGAGCGGGAGGGAATGAGCAGTTCTTC. This encodes CASRGAGGNEQFF.

This clonotype was seen many times. The chain carries TRBV5-1 and TRBJ2-7; D possibly corresponds to TRBD1 (5 bases). CDR3 length equals 13 residues. V lost 1 base, J lost 3 bases, and 8 bases lay in between. Germline V gives CDR1 SGHRS, CDR2 YFSETQ. CDR3 nucleotides: TGCGCCAGCAGCTTGTTCAGGGACTACGAGCAGTACTTC. Amino acid sequence: CASSLFRDYEQYF.

This clonotype was detected ten times or more. The chain joins TRBV28 to TRBJ2-1; D call uncertain. The germline V gene encodes CDR1 MDHEN and CDR2 SYDVKM. This CDR3 has 12 residues. The V and J ends lost 6 bases and 3 bases respectively, with 6 bases between them. CDR3 residues: CASSQDYNEQFF. CDR3 sequence (DNA): TGTGCCAGCAGCCAAGACTACAATGAGCAGTTCTTC.